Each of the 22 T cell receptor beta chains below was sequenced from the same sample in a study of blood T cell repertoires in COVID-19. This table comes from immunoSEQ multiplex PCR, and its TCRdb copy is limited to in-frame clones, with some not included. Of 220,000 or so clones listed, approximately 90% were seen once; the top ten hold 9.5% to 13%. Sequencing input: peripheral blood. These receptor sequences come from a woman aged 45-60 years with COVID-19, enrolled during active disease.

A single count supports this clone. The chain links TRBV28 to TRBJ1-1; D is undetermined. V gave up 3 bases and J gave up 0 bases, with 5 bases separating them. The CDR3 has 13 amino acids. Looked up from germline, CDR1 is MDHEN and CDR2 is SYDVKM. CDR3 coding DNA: TGTGCCAGCAGTTTCCAAATGAACACTGAAGCTTTCTTT. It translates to CASSFQMNTEAFF.

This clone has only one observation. CDR3 sequence reads: CASSYQGWTNEKLFF. DNA of the CDR3: TGTGCCAGCAGTTATCAGGGGTGGACTAATGAAAAACTGTTTTTT. This sequence joins TRBV6-5 and TRBJ1-4; tentatively, D is TRBD1 (6 bases). V lost 3 bases to trimming and J lost 2 bases, with 10 bases between them. The germline V gene has CDR1 MNHEY and CDR2 SVGAGI. The CDR3 totals 15 residues.

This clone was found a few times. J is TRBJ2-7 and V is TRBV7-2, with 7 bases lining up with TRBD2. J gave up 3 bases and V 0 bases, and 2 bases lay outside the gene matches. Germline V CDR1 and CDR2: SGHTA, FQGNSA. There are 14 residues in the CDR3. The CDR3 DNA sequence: TGTGCCAGCAGCTTAGCTGAGCGGGGCTACGAGCAGTACTTC. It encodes CASSLAERGYEQYF.

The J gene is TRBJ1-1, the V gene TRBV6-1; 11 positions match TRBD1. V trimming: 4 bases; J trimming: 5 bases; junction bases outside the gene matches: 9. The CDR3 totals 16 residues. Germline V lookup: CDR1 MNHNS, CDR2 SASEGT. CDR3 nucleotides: TGTGCCAGCAGTGCGGACAGGGGGCTTTCGCGAACTGAAGCTTTCTTT. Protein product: CASSADRGLSRTEAFF.

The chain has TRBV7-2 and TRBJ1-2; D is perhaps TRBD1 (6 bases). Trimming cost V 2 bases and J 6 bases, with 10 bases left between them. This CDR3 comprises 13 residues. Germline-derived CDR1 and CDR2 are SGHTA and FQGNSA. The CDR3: CASSLRQDHGYTF. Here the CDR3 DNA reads TGTGCCAGCAGCTTACGACAGGATCATGGCTACACCTTC.

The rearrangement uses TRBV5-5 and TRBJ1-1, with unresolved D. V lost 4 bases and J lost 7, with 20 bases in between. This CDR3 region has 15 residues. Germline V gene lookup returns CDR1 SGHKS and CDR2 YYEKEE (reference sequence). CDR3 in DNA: TGTGCCAGCAGCCTGGCCTTGTCGGGGTGGGGTGAAGCTTTCTTT. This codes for CASSLALSGWGEAFF.

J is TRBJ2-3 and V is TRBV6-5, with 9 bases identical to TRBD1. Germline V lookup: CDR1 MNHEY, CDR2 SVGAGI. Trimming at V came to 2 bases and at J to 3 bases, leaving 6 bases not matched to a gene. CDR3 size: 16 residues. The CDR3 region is CASSYLTGGRTDTQYF. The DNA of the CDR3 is TGTGCCAGCAGTTACCTCACAGGGGGCAGAACAGATACGCAGTATTTT.

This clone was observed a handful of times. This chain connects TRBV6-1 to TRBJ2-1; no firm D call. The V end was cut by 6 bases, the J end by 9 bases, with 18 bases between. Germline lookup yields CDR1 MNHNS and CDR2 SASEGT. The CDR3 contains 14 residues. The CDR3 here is CASSSISGLGEQFF. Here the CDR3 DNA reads TGTGCCAGCAGCTCGATCTCGGGTCTTGGTGAGCAGTTCTTC.

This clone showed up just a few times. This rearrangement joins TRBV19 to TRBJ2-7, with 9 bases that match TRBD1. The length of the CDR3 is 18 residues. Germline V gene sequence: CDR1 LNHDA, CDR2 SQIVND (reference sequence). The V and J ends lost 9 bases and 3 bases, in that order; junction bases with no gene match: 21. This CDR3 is CARHLKDRGGNGFYEQYV. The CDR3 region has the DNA TGTGCCAGACACCTTAAGGACAGGGGAGGGAATGGCTTCTACGAGCAGTACGTC.

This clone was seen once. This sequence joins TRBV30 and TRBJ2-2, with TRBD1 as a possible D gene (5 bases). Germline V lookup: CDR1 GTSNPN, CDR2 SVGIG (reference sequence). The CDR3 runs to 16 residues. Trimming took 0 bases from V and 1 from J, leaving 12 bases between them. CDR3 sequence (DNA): TGTGCCTGGAGTGTACCAGCCAGGGTGAACACCGGGGAGCTGTTTTTT. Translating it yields CAWSVPARVNTGELFF.

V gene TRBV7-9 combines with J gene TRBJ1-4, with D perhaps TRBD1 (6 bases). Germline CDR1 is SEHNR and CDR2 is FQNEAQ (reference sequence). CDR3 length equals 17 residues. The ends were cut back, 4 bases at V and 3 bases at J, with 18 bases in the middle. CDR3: CASSSLTTGFANEKLFF. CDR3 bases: TGTGCCAGCAGCTCGTTAACTACAGGGTTTGCTAATGAAAAACTGTTTTTT.

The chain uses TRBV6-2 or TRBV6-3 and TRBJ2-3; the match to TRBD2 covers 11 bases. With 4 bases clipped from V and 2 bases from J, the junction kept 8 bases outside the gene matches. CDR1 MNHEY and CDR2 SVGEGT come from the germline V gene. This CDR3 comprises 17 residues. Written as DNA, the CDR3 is TGTGCCAGCAGTTTCTCCGGGACTAGCGGATTCACAGATACGCAGTATTTT. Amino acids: CASSFSGTSGFTDTQYF.

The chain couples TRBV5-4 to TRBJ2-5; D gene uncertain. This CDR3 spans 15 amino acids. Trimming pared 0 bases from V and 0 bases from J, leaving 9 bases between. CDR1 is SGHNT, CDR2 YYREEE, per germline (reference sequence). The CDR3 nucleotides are TGTGCCAGCAGCTTGGCGCGGCAGTACCAAGAGACCCAGTACTTC. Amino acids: CASSLARQYQETQYF.

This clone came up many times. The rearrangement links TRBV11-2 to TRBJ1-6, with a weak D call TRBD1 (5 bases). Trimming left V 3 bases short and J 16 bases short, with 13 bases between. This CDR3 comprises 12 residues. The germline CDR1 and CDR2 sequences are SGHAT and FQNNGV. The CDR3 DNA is TGTGCCAGCAGCTTCGGCCGGACACAACTCCACTTT. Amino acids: CASSFGRTQLHF.

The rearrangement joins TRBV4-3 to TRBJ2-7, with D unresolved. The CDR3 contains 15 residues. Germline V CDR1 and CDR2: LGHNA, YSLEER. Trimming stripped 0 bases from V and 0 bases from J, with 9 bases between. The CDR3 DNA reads TGCGCCAGCAGCCAAGATCAGTATCGCTCCTACGAGCAGTACTTC. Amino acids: CASSQDQYRSYEQYF.

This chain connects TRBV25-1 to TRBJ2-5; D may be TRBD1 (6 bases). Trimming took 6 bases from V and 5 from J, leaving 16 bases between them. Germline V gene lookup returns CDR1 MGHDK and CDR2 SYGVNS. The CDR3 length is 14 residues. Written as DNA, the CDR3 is TGTGCCAGCAGGCGCGGACAGTTGGGGGAGACCCAGTACTTC. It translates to CASRRGQLGETQYF.

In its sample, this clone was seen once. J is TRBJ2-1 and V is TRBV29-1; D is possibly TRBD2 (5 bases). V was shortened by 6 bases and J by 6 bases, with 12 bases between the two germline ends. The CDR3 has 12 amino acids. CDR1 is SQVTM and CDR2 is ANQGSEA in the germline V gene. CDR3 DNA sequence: TGCAGCGTCCCCGAGGGCGGCAATGAGCAGTTCTTC. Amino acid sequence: CSVPEGGNEQFF.

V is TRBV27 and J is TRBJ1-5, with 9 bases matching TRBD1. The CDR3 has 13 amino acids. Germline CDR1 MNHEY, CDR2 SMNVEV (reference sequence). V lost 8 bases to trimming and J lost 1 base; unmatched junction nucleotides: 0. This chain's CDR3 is CASGQGSNQPQHF. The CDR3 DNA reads TGTGCCAGCGGACAGGGGAGCAATCAGCCCCAGCATTTT.

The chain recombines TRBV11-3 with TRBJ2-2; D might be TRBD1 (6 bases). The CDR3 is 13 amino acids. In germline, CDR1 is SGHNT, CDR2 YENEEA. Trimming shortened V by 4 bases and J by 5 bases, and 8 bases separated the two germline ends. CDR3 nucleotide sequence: TGTGCCAGCAGCTCAAGGGGGACCGGGGAGCTGTTTTTT. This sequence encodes CASSSRGTGELFF.

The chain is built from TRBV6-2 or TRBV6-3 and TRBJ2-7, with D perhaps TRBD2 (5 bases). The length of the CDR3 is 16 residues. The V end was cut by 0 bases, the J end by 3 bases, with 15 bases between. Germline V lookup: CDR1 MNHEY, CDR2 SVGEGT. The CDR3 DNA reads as TGTGCCAGCAGTTACTCATCCTTCGCCGGGGACTACGAGCAGTACTTC. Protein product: CASSYSSFAGDYEQYF.

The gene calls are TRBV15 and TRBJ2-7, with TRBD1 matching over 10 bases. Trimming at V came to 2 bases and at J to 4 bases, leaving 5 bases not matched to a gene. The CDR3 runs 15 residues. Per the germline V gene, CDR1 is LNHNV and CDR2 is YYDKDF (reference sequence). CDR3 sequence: CATSRSDRGAYEQYF. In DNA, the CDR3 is TGTGCCACCAGCAGATCGGACAGGGGGGCATACGAGCAGTACTTC.

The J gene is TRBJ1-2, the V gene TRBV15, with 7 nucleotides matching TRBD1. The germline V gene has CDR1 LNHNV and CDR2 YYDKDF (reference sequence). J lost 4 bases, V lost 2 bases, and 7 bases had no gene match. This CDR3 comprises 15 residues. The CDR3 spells CATSRTTGAVYGYTF. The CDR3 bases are TGTGCCACCAGCAGAACAACAGGGGCGGTCTATGGCTACACCTTC.